The text below deals with one T cell receptor beta chain. Its specificity is unknown. The PCR used 60 Vbeta and 13 Jbeta primers. Sequencing used immunoSEQ multiplex PCR; TCRdb keeps in-frame clones, though not all of them. The repertoire has about 110,000 clones, over 65% of them found once; the top ten carry around 15%. This record belongs to a study of cytomegalovirus exposure and HLA in healthy donors. About the study: Among the approximately 400 genotyped donors, 70% to 90% were placed in the Caucasian-associated ancestry cluster.

The V and J ends lost 3 bases and 3 bases, in that order; junction bases with no gene match: 10. CDR3 length: 16 amino acids. The germline CDR1 and CDR2 sequences are MNHEY and SMNVEV (reference sequence). Study-level results: It is likely that the observed cluster of highly shared sequence variants was a sequencing artifact. Later analysis indicated greater clonal expansion among HLA-associated TCR beta chains than among equally common other chains. Another analysis was done later, and it associated more than 15,000 TCR beta sequences with HLA alleles at 0.05 false discovery rate.

The genes are TRBV27 and TRBJ2-7; 8 nucleotides align to TRBD1. The sequence was collected from a young man in good health and CMV-seropositive. Sequences were obtained from PBMCs. As DNA, the CDR3 is TGTGCCAGCAGTTTGAACCGGGACAGGCCAGTCTACGAGCAGTACTTC. Its protein is CASSLNRDRPVYEQYF.